The clone carrying this T cell receptor (beta chain) was seen ten or more times. Its antigen is currently unknown. The source material, RNA transcripts, was used to amplify TCR beta CDR3 regions. The TCR CDR3 first-round RT-PCR relied on the HTBI primer set. TCRdb re-called the multiplex PCR reads with MiXCR, one entry per CDR3 protein. The table records roughly 600,000 distinct CDR3 sequences, about 15% of them present only once. V was pared by 6 bases and J by 0 bases, with 7 bases of the junction left unmatched. The CDR3 is 16 amino acids. Per germline, CDR1 MDHEN and CDR2 SYDVKM. Under 3 months was the duration of disease in ophthalmopathy patients, who also had a Clinical Activity Score of at least 3 and a NOSPECS grade of at least 4. This sample stems from a study of T cells in Graves' hyperthyroidism and ophthalmopathy. The study's findings and limits: For ophthalmopathy, model prediction preceded onset by a median about 6 months. Researchers found most expanded thyroid clonotypes above 0.001 in blood as well. A model of 13 V-J pairs discriminated ophthalmopathy from stable hyperthyroidism.

The V call is TRBV28, the J call TRBJ2-3; 9 positions match TRBD1. The sequence derives from a woman aged 45-65 years with Graves' ophthalmopathy. Sequenced: blood. DNA of the CDR3: TGTGCCAGCAGGTCACAGGGGGCACCTAGCACAGATACGCAGTATTTT. Protein sequence: CASRSQGAPSTDTQYF.